This passage covers 27 T cell receptor beta chains from one sample sequenced in a study of response to subunit inactivated influenza vaccine. TCRdb reprocessed the RT-PCR reads via MiXCR and lists one record per CDR3 protein. The sample carries a few hundred thousand distinct CDR3 sequences, 12% to 15% recorded once. Sequenced here: PBMCs from blood, sampled 11 to 12 days after vaccination. These receptor sequences come from a man aged 50 to 59 who received an inactivated influenza vaccine.

The table lists this clonotype with a few counts. This rearrangement joins TRBV5-1 to TRBJ1-6; TRBD1 agrees at 11 bases. This CDR3 has 15 amino acids. In germline, CDR1 is SGHRS, CDR2 YFSETQ. With V trimmed by 4 bases and J by 10 bases, 7 bases remained unmatched. Written as DNA, the CDR3 is TGCGCCAGCAGCCCGGGACAGGGGGTTGGGTCACCCCTCCACTTT. Its protein is CASSPGQGVGSPLHF.

The chain has TRBV29-1 and TRBJ2-7; D might be TRBD1 (8 bases). The CDR3 is 14 residues long. Per the germline V gene, CDR1 is SQVTM and CDR2 is ANQGSEA. The V end was cut by 1 base, the J end by 2 bases, with 12 bases between. CDR3 sequence: CSVEVQGGPYEQYF. The CDR3 nucleotides read TGCAGCGTTGAAGTACAGGGGGGGCCCTACGAGCAGTACTTC.

This clonotype was counted a few times. The chain carries TRBV5-1 and TRBJ1-1; D is possibly TRBD1 (5 bases). V was shortened by 4 bases and J by 5 bases, with 15 bases between the two germline ends. The CDR3 is made up of 14 amino acids. Germline loops: CDR1 SGHRS, CDR2 YFSETQ. In nucleotides, the CDR3 is TGCGCCAGCAGCGGGGGGACGTTAGAAACTGAAGCTTTCTTT. Translating it yields CASSGGTLETEAFF. The whole variable domain, remainder taken from reference TRBV5-1 and TRBJ1-1, is KAGVTQTPRYLIKTRGQQVTLSCSPISGHRSVSWYQQTPGQGLQFLFEYFSETQRNKGNFPGRFSGRQFSNSRSEMNVSTLELGDSALYLCASSGGTLETEAFFGQGTRLTVV.

This clonotype appeared many times. The rearrangement links TRBV5-1 to TRBJ2-5; either TRBD1 or TRBD2 may supply D (5 bases each). Trimming cost V 4 bases and J 0 bases, with 10 bases left between them. CDR1 and CDR2 (germline): SGHRS, YFSETQ. The CDR3 consists of 14 residues. Written as DNA, the CDR3 is TGCGCCAGCAGCCTGGGGGAATACCAAGAGACCCAGTACTTC. Translated: CASSLGEYQETQYF.

The chain combines TRBV5-1 with TRBJ1-1, with D tentatively TRBD1 (5 bases). This CDR3 comprises 16 residues. V shed 2 bases and J shed 0 bases, with 14 bases lying between them. Germline CDR1 reads SGHRS; CDR2 reads YFSETQ. CDR3 coding DNA: TGCGCCAGCAGCTTCCAGGGTCCCCCCATGAACACTGAAGCTTTCTTT. Translation: CASSFQGPPMNTEAFF. Looking up the rest from reference TRBV5-1 and TRBJ1-1 gives the full variable domain: KAGVTQTPRYLIKTRGQQVTLSCSPISGHRSVSWYQQTPGQGLQFLFEYFSETQRNKGNFPGRFSGRQFSNSRSEMNVSTLELGDSALYLCASSFQGPPMNTEAFFGQGTRLTVV.

This clonotype was recorded many times. The J gene is TRBJ2-3, the V gene TRBV20-1; 7 bases are shared with TRBD2. The CDR3 length is 14 residues. The V and J ends lost 4 bases and 1 base, in that order; junction bases with no gene match: 5. CDR1 is DFQATT and CDR2 is SNEGSKA in the germline V gene (reference sequence). CDR3 DNA sequence: TGCAGTGCTACTTGGGGGGGGGGCACAGATACGCAGTATTTT. Protein: CSATWGGGTDTQYF.

This chain links TRBV7-2 with TRBJ2-3; D unresolved. V was pared by 5 bases and J by 6 bases, with 15 bases between. Germline-derived CDR1 and CDR2 are SGHTA and FQGNSA. This CDR3 comprises 14 residues. The chain's CDR3 is CASSPRYGPDTQYF. For the CDR3, the DNA is TGTGCCAGCAGCCCCCGTTACGGCCCCGATACGCAGTATTTT.

This chain links TRBV6-2 or TRBV6-3 with TRBJ2-3, with 7 bases fitting TRBD1. J gave up 5 bases and V 6 bases, and 11 bases lay outside the gene matches. This CDR3 comprises 15 residues. Germline-derived CDR1 and CDR2 are MNHEY and SVGEGT. CDR3: CASRRGQTLVDTQYF. CDR3 nucleotide sequence: TGTGCCAGCAGACGGGGACAGACCCTCGTAGATACGCAGTATTTT.

This clonotype was counted between two and nine times. V is TRBV2 and J is TRBJ2-7; no reliable D call. Trimming cost V 0 bases and J 0 bases, with 12 bases left between them. Per the germline V gene, CDR1 is SNHLY and CDR2 is FYNNEI. This CDR3 has 16 amino acids. The CDR3 protein is CASSEASGEVSYEQYF. Written as DNA, the CDR3 is TGTGCCAGCAGTGAAGCCTCTGGAGAAGTCTCCTACGAGCAGTACTTC. The variable domain in full, completed from reference TRBV2 and TRBJ2-7, reads EPEVTQTPSHQVTQMGQEVILRCVPISNHLYFYWYRQILGQKVEFLVSFYNNEISEKSEIFDDQFSVERPDGSNFTLKIRSTKLEDSAMYFCASSEASGEVSYEQYFGPGTRLTVT.

The rearrangement uses TRBV20-1 and TRBJ2-7, with 7 positions matching TRBD2. The CDR3 is 14 amino acids. Germline trimming cut 6 bases from V and 7 bases from J; bases unmatched to any gene: 15. Germline V gives CDR1 DFQATT, CDR2 SNEGSKA (reference sequence). The CDR3 DNA sequence: TGCAGTGCCCTACGGGCTAGCGGAGAGGGTGAGCAGTACTTC. This translates into CSALRASGEGEQYF.

This clonotype was seen repeatedly, ten times or more. The chain couples TRBV13 to TRBJ2-1; 8 bases match TRBD1. Germline assignment: CDR1 PRHDT and CDR2 FYEKMQ (reference sequence). The CDR3 has 16 amino acids. Unmatched junction bases numbered 6, after V lost 0 bases and J lost 5 bases. The CDR3 protein is CASSLGLQGANNEQFF. The CDR3, as DNA: TGTGCCAGCAGCTTAGGCCTCCAGGGGGCTAACAATGAGCAGTTCTTC.

This sequence joins TRBV4-2 and TRBJ2-1, with 7 bases that match TRBD2. Unmatched junction bases numbered 8, after V lost 5 bases and J lost 1 base. CDR3 length: 16 amino acids. The germline CDR1 and CDR2 sequences are LGHNA and YNFKEQ. The CDR3: CASSVQLATSYNEQFF. The CDR3 nucleotides are TGTGCCAGCAGCGTTCAACTAGCGACGTCCTACAATGAGCAGTTCTTC.

The chain is built from TRBV12-3 or TRBV12-4 and TRBJ2-5; tentative D call: TRBD2 (5 bases). The CDR3 loop spans 16 amino acids. V was trimmed by 5 bases and J by 2 bases, leaving 18 bases between them. CDR3 amino acids: CASSPLPGWKQETQYF. The CDR3 nucleotides are TGTGCCAGCAGTCCCCTCCCGGGGTGGAAGCAAGAGACCCAGTACTTC.

This clonotype was detected only a few times. The chain employs TRBV6-1 and TRBJ2-4, with 8 bases aligning to TRBD1. From germline, CDR1 is MNHNS and CDR2 SASEGT. The trim removed 6 bases at V and 3 bases at J, leaving 4 bases unmatched. This CDR3 has 14 amino acids. The chain's CDR3 is CASSPDRDKNIQYF. In DNA, the CDR3 is TGTGCCAGCAGCCCGGACAGGGACAAAAACATTCAGTACTTC.

This clonotype has a handful of counts. The gene calls are TRBV7-2 and TRBJ1-2; weak D call: TRBD1 (6 bases). This CDR3 region has 15 residues. The germline V and J ends were trimmed by 4 bases and 8 bases, with 20 bases remaining between them. Germline CDR1 is SGHTA and CDR2 is FQGNSA. The CDR3 coding sequence is TGTGCCAGCAGCTCCAGACAGGACTTTATGGGGGGCTACACCTTC. It is translated as CASSSRQDFMGGYTF.

This clonotype came up a few times. The chain has TRBV15 and TRBJ2-3; TRBD1 aligns across 7 bases. The V gene's germline CDR1 is LNHNV and CDR2 YYDKDF (reference sequence). The CDR3 length is 14 residues. V trimming: 4 bases; J trimming: 4 bases; junction bases outside the gene matches: 5. The CDR3 here is CATSKQGKADTQYF. The CDR3 region has the DNA TGTGCCACCAGCAAACAGGGGAAGGCAGATACGCAGTATTTT.

A few counts support this clonotype. V and J are TRBV2 and TRBJ1-1; D unclear. Trimming shortened V by 2 bases and J by 0 bases, and 10 bases separated the two germline ends. Germline V CDR1 and CDR2: SNHLY, FYNNEI. This CDR3 is 15 amino acids long. The CDR3 region is CASSERSLMNTEAFF. The CDR3 DNA sequence: TGTGCCAGCAGTGAAAGGTCTCTTATGAACACTGAAGCTTTCTTT.

The genes are TRBV5-5 and TRBJ2-7; 10 bases align to TRBD1. This CDR3 region has 13 residues. V was pared by 7 bases and J by 7 bases, with 8 bases of the junction left unmatched. Germline CDR1 reads SGHKS; CDR2 reads YYEKEE (reference sequence). The chain's CDR3 is CASGWTGGREQYF. CDR3 sequence (DNA): TGTGCCAGCGGCTGGACAGGGGGAAGGGAGCAGTACTTC. Full variable domain (outside the CDR3, taken from reference TRBV5-5 and TRBJ2-7): DAGVTQSPTHLIKTRGQQVTLRCSPISGHKSVSWYQQVLGQGPQFIFQYYEKEERGRGNFPDRFSARQFPNYSSELNVNALLLGDSALYLCASGWTGGREQYFGPGTRLTVT.

The chain carries TRBV5-1 and TRBJ2-7; D is unresolved. V shed 4 bases and J shed 3 bases, with 17 bases lying between them. Germline V gene lookup returns CDR1 SGHRS and CDR2 YFSETQ. The CDR3 is 15 residues long. CDR3 protein: CASSSPDNGRYEQYF. The CDR3 DNA reads TGCGCCAGCAGCAGTCCCGATAACGGGCGCTACGAGCAGTACTTC.

Ten or more counts support this clonotype. V gene TRBV20-1 combines with J gene TRBJ2-1; 10 nucleotides line up with TRBD2. The CDR3 runs to 15 residues. V shed 2 bases, J shed 8 bases, and the junction held 9 bases outside the gene matches. CDR1 DFQATT and CDR2 SNEGSKA come from the germline V gene (reference sequence). CDR3 coding DNA: TGCAGTGCTAGAAAGACAAGCGGGGGGGCCGATGAGCAGTTCTTC. Translating gives CSARKTSGGADEQFF.

This clonotype was counted at least ten times. V is TRBV4-1 and J is TRBJ1-1, with a weak D call TRBD1 (5 bases). Looked up from germline, CDR1 is MGHRA and CDR2 is YSYEKL. The V gene lost 9 bases and the J gene lost 0 bases, with 14 bases spanning the gap. CDR3 length: 14 residues. The CDR3 bases are TGCGCCAGTAGACAGAGCGCGATGAACACTGAAGCTTTCTTT. Translating gives CASRQSAMNTEAFF.

The chain combines TRBV7-2 with TRBJ2-2; unclear D gene. The CDR3 runs 12 residues. The germline V and J ends were trimmed by 10 bases and 5 bases, with 11 bases remaining between them. Germline lookup yields CDR1 SGHTA and CDR2 FQGNSA. The CDR3 nucleotides read TGTGCCACCCAAACTGGGACCGGGGAGCTGTTTTTT. This codes for CATQTGTGELFF. The whole variable domain, remainder taken from reference TRBV7-2 and TRBJ2-2, is GAGVSQSPSNKVTEKGKDVELRCDPISGHTALYWYRQSLGQGLEFLIYFQGNSAPDKSGLPSDRFSAERTGGSVSTLTIQRTQQEDSAVYLCATQTGTGELFFGEGSRLTVL.

This clonotype was detected only a few times. This chain links TRBV3-1 with TRBJ2-3, with TRBD2 matching 8 bases. The germline V gene encodes CDR1 LGHDT and CDR2 YNNKEL (reference sequence). Trimming cost V 4 bases and J 1 base; bases outside gene matches: 7. There are 16 residues in the CDR3. The CDR3 sequence: CASSPYLSGGTDTQYF. DNA for the CDR3: TGTGCCAGCAGCCCCTACCTTAGCGGGGGCACAGATACGCAGTATTTT.

This clonotype was counted between two and nine times. The chain employs TRBV29-1 and TRBJ2-5; perhaps TRBD2 as D (8 bases). The CDR3 loop spans 15 amino acids. The V end lost 4 bases, the J end lost 5 bases, and 20 bases lay between the germline ends. Germline V gene data show CDR1 as SQVTM and CDR2 as ANQGSEA. CDR3 nucleotides: TGCAGCGTTGTCCGGGGGGGACAGTCGGTGGAGACCCAGTACTTC. This encodes CSVVRGGQSVETQYF.

In its sample, this clonotype was seen a few times. The chain uses TRBV6-2 or TRBV6-3 and TRBJ2-7; D might be TRBD2 (5 bases). From germline, CDR1 is MNHEY and CDR2 SVGEGT. The length of the CDR3 is 15 residues. Trimming removed 4 bases at V and 5 bases at J, with 18 bases between. CDR3 sequence: CASSFPGNSEDEQYF. The CDR3 DNA follows: TGTGCCAGCAGTTTCCCGGGGAATTCAGAGGACGAGCAGTACTTC.

The V gene is TRBV5-1, the J gene TRBJ2-3; TRBD1 aligns across 8 bases. The V segment lost 4 bases and the J segment 0 bases; nucleotides outside the gene matches: 7. This CDR3 contains 16 residues. CDR1 is SGHRS and CDR2 is YFSETQ in the germline V gene. CDR3 protein: CASSRTGWLSTDTQYF. The CDR3 nucleotides read TGCGCCAGCAGCAGGACAGGGTGGCTTAGCACAGATACGCAGTATTTT.

The chain carries TRBV7-2 and TRBJ1-5, with D tentatively TRBD1 (6 bases). Trimming removed 5 bases from V and 6 bases from J, with 14 bases in between. This CDR3 is built from 14 residues. The germline V gene encodes CDR1 SGHTA and CDR2 FQGNSA. In DNA form, the CDR3 reads TGTGCCAGCAGCCCTCACGGGGGCGGTCAGCCCCAGCATTTT. Protein product: CASSPHGGGQPQHF.